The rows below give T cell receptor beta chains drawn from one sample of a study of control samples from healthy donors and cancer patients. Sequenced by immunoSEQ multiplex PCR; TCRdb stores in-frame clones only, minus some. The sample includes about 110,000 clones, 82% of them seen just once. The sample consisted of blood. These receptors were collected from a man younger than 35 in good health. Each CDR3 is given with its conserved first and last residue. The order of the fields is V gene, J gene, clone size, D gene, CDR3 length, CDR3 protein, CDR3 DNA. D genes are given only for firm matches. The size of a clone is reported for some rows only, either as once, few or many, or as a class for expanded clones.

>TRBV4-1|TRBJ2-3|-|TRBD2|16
CASSQYTSGGTDTQYF
TGCGCCAGCAGCCAATATACTAGCGGGGGGACAGATACGCAGTATTTT
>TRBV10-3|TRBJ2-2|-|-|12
CAISPGGGELFF
TGTGCCATCAGTCCCGGTGGGGGGGAGCTGTTTTTT
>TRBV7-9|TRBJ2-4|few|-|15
CASSGGAGPGNIQYF
TGTGCCAGCAGCGGGGGGGCCGGCCCCGGAAACATTCAGTACTTC
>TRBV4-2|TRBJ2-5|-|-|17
CASSQDLARGPQETQYF
TGTGCCAGCAGCCAAGACTTGGCCCGGGGCCCCCAAGAGACCCAGTACTTC
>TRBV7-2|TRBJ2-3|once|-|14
CASSQKRGPDTQYF
TGTGCCAGCAGCCAAAAACGGGGACCAGATACGCAGTATTTT
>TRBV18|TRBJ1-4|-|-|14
CASSPQATNEKLFF
TGTGCCAGCTCACCACAGGCAACTAATGAAAAACTGTTTTTT
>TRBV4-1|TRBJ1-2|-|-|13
CASSQGLRWGYTF
TGCGCCAGCAGCCAAGGGTTAAGGTGGGGCTACACCTTC
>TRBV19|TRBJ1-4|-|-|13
CASSRQGIEKLFF
TGTGCCAGTAGTAGGCAGGGTATAGAAAAACTGTTTTTT
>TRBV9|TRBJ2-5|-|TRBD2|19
CASSPRRGWTSGEQETQYF
TGTGCCAGCAGCCCCAGGCGAGGGTGGACTAGCGGGGAGCAAGAGACCCAGTACTTC
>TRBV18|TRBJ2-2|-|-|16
CASSPPGPGGTGELFF
TGTGCCAGCTCACCACCTGGACCGGGTGGAACCGGGGAGCTGTTTTTT
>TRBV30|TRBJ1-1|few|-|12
CAWSRDGYEAFF
TGTGCCTGGAGTCGCGACGGCTATGAAGCTTTCTTT
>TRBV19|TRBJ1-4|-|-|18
CASSIERERVATNEKLFF
TGTGCCAGTAGTATTGAGCGGGAGAGGGTGGCGACTAATGAAAAACTGTTTTTT
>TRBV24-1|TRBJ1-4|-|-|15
CATSDLRRNYEKLFF
TGTGCCACCAGTGATTTGAGGCGGAATTATGAAAAACTGTTTTTT
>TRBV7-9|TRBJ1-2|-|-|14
CASSPLGDPYGYTF
TGTGCCAGCAGCCCTCTGGGGGACCCCTATGGCTACACCTTC
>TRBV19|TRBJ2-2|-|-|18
CASSIDGPRQVNTGELFF
TGTGCCAGTAGTATAGATGGACCTAGGCAAGTTAACACCGGGGAGCTGTTTTTT
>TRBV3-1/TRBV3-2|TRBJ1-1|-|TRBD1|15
CASSRGTGGPYEAFF
TGTGCCAGCAGCCGAGGGACAGGGGGCCCCTACGAAGCTTTCTTT
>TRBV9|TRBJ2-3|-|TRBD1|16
CASSVGGLGGEDTQYF
TGTGCCAGCAGCGTAGGCGGGTTAGGGGGCGAGGATACGCAGTATTTT
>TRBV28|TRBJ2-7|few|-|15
CASNPSLTGPYEQYF
TGTGCCAGCAATCCCTCGTTAACGGGACCCTACGAGCAGTACTTC
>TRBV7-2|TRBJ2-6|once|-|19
CASSLAHARFSSGANVLTF
TGTGCCAGCAGCTTAGCCCACGCCAGGTTCAGCTCTGGGGCCAACGTCCTGACTTTC
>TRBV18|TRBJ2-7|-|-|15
CASSPVGGTRNEQYF
TGTGCCAGCTCACCAGTCGGAGGGACGAGGAACGAGCAGTACTTC
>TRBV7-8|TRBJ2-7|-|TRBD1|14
CASSFGTGNYEQYF
TGTGCCAGCAGCTTTGGGACAGGGAACTACGAGCAGTACTTC
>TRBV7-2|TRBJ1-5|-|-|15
CASSLAGASNQPQHF
TGTGCCAGCAGCTTAGCAGGGGCTAGCAATCAGCCCCAGCATTTT
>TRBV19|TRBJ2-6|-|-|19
CASSIAGGRTIAGANVLTF
TGTGCCAGTAGTATAGCCGGGGGCCGCACCATCGCTGGGGCCAACGTCCTGACTTTC
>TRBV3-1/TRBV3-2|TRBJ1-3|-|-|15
CASRGRRIGGNTIYF
TGTGCCAGCAGGGGGAGAAGAATCGGAGGAAACACCATATATTTT
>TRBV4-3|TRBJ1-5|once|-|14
CASSQVLSSQPQHF
TGCGCCAGCAGCCAAGTTCTAAGCAGTCAGCCCCAGCATTTT
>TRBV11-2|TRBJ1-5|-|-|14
CASSADSFNQPQHF
TGTGCCAGCAGCGCAGACAGCTTCAATCAGCCCCAGCATTTT
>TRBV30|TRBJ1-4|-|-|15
CAWSVRQGTGEKLFF
TGTGCCTGGAGTGTACGTCAGGGTACGGGTGAAAAACTGTTTTTT
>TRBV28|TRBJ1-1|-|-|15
CASSLKSIADTEAFF
TGTGCCAGCAGTTTAAAAAGTATCGCGGACACTGAAGCTTTCTTT
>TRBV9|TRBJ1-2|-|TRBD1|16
CASSVEGWEGAGGYTF
TGTGCCAGCAGCGTAGAAGGGTGGGAGGGGGCAGGTGGCTACACCTTC
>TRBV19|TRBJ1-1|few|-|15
CASIRRGGPNTEAFF
TGTGCCAGTATTCGCCGGGGTGGCCCGAACACTGAAGCTTTCTTT
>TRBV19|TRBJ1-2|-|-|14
CASSIKGKEDGYTF
TGTGCCAGTAGTATAAAGGGGAAAGAGGATGGCTACACCTTC
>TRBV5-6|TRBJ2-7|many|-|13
CASSLGHFYEQYF
TGTGCCAGCAGCCTGGGACATTTCTACGAGCAGTACTTC
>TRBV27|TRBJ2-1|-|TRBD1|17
CASRTVNRDSYLNEQFF
TGTGCCAGCCGCACAGTCAATCGGGACAGCTATTTGAATGAGCAGTTCTTC
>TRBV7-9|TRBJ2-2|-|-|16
CASSLGRGSNTGELFF
TGTGCCAGCAGCTTGGGGCGGGGTTCGAACACCGGGGAGCTGTTTTTT
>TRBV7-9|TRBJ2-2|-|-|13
CASSQIVTGELFF
TGTGCCAGCAGTCAAATAGTTACCGGGGAGCTGTTTTTT
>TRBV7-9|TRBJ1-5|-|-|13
CASSLARYQPQHF
TGTGCCAGCAGCTTAGCGAGATACCAGCCCCAGCATTTT
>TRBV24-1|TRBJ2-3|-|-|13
CATSDLPHLPQYF
TGTGCCACCAGTGATTTACCCCATTTGCCGCAGTATTTT
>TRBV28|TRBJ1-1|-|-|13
CASIRWENTEAFF
TGTGCCAGCATACGGTGGGAGAACACTGAAGCTTTCTTT
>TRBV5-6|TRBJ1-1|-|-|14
CASSRGKGITEAFF
TGTGCCAGCAGCAGAGGAAAGGGGATAACTGAAGCTTTCTTT
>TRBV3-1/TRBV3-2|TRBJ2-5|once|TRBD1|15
CASSQGQGAAETQYF
TGTGCCAGCAGCCAAGGACAGGGGGCAGCGGAGACCCAGTACTTC
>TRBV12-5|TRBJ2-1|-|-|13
CASGLGSGREQFF
TGTGCTAGTGGTTTGGGATCCGGTAGGGAGCAGTTCTTC
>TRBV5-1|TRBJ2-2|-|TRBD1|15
CASSLGTGRTGELFF
TGCGCCAGCAGCTTGGGGACAGGGCGTACCGGGGAGCTGTTTTTT
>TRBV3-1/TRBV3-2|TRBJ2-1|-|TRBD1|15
CASSQTQGPNNEQFF
TGTGCCAGCAGCCAAACACAGGGGCCAAACAATGAGCAGTTCTTC
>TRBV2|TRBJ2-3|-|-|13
CASRGRRTDTQYF
TGTGCCAGCAGGGGAAGGAGAACAGATACGCAGTATTTT
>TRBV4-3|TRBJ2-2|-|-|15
CASSQGKVDTGELFF
TGCGCCAGCAGCCAAGGGAAAGTTGACACCGGGGAGCTGTTTTTT
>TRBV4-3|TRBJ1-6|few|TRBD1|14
CASSPGQRSSPLHF
TGCGCCAGCAGCCCGGGACAGCGCAGCTCACCCCTCCACTTT
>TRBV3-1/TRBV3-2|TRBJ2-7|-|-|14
CASSQAGTVPEQYF
TGTGCCAGCAGCCAGGCCGGGACTGTACCCGAGCAGTACTTC
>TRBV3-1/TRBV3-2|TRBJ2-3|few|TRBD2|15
CASSQKRGVTDTQYF
TGTGCCAGCAGCCAAAAGCGGGGGGTAACAGATACGCAGTATTTT
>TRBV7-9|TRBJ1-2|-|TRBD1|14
CASSLGTGSYGYTF
TGTGCCAGCAGCCTAGGGACAGGGAGTTATGGCTACACCTTC
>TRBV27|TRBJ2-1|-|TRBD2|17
CASSKRLAGSRGNEQFF
TGTGCCAGCAGTAAAAGACTAGCGGGGTCCCGGGGCAATGAGCAGTTCTTC
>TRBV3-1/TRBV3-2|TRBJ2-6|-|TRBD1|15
CASTHRGSGANVLTF
TGTGCCAGCACCCACAGGGGCTCTGGGGCCAACGTCCTGACTTTC
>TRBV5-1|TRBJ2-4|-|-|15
CASSSDSIAKNIQYF
TGCGCCAGCAGCTCTGACAGTATAGCCAAAAACATTCAGTACTTC
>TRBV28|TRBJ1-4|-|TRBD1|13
CAIRGTTNEKLFF
TGTGCCATCAGGGGGACTACTAATGAAAAACTGTTTTTT